The 3 T cell receptor beta chains below come from one sample, sequenced in a study of immune characterization of retroperitoneal liposarcoma. In TCRdb, the PCR reads were re-called with MiXCR into one record per CDR3 protein. The repertoire holds some 10,000 distinct CDR3 sequences, with roughly 30% as singletons. The sample taken for sequencing was tumor tissue. These receptors were taken from a female donor with retroperitoneal liposarcoma.

This clonotype was seen at least ten times. The V gene is TRBV10-3, the J gene TRBJ2-1; maybe TRBD1 (5 bases). Trimming pared 6 bases from V and 5 bases from J, leaving 14 bases between. The CDR3 has 14 amino acids. Germline V gives CDR1 ENHRY, CDR2 SYGVKD. This CDR3 reads CAIRPGQGNNEQFF. The CDR3 DNA reads TGTGCCATCAGGCCGGGCCAGGGAAACAATGAGCAGTTCTTC.

In this sample, this clonotype turned up many times. This chain joins TRBV6-6 and TRBJ2-1; D ambiguous. The end of the DNA fits TRBJ2-7 better, so the J call may be wrong. Germline V gene lookup returns CDR1 MNHNY and CDR2 SVGAGI (reference sequence). The CDR3 consists of 14 residues. The CDR3 reads CASSYLGGTYEQYF. For the CDR3, the DNA is TGTGCCAGCAGTTACTTAGGCGGAACCTACGAGCAGTACTTC.

The chain employs TRBV11-3 and TRBJ1-1; D may be TRBD1 (5 bases). Germline-derived CDR1 and CDR2 are SGHNT and YENEEA. This CDR3 is built from 15 residues. V was shortened by 4 bases and J by 1 base, with 13 bases between the two germline ends. This CDR3 reads CASSSRVGTNTEAFF. The CDR3 DNA sequence: TGTGCCAGCAGCTCTAGGGTTGGGACGAACACTGAAGCTTTCTTT.